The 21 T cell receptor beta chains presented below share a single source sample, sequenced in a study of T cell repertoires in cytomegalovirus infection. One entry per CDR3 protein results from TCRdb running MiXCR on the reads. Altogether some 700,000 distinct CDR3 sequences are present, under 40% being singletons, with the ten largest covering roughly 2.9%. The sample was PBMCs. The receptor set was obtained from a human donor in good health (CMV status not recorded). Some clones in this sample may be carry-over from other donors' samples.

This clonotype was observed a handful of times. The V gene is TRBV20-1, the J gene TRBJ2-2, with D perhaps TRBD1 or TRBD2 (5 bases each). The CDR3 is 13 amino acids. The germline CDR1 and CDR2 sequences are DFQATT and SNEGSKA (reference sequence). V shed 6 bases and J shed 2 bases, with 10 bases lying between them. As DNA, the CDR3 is TGCAGTGCCTTTGGGGGAAACACCGGGGAGCTGTTTTTT. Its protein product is CSAFGGNTGELFF.

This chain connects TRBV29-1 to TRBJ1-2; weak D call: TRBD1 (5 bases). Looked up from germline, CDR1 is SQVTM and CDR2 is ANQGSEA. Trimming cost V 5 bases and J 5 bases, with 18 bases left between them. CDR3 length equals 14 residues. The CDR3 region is CSVLRQGEWYGYTF. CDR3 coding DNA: TGCAGCGTTCTTCGGCAGGGCGAGTGGTATGGCTACACCTTC.

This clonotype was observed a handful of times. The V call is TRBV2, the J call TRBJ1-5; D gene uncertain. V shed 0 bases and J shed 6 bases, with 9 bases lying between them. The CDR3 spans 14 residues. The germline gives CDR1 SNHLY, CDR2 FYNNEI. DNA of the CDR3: TGTGCCAGCAGTGAAGCGGTGCAAAGTCAGCCCCAGCATTTT. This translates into CASSEAVQSQPQHF.

The CDR3 sequence: CASSETSTGYTF. CDR3 DNA: TGTGCCAGCAGTGAAACAAGTACTGGCTACACCTTC. The V and J genes are TRBV25-1 and TRBJ1-2; D is uncertain. V lost 2 bases to trimming and J lost 7 bases, with 8 bases between them. The CDR3 runs to 12 residues. Germline CDR1 MGHDK, CDR2 SYGVNS.

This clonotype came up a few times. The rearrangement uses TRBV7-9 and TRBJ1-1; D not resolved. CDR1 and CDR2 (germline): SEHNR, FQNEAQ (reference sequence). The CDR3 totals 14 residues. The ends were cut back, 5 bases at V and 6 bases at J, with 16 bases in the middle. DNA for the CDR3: TGTGCCAGCAGCCTCCCCAGCCCCCGACCTGAAGCTTTCTTT. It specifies CASSLPSPRPEAFF.

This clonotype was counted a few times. The CDR3 sequence: CASSTGGGGEQYF. The CDR3 DNA follows: TGTGCCAGCAGCACGGGGGGGGGCGGCGAGCAGTACTTC. The rearrangement joins TRBV12-3 or TRBV12-4 to TRBJ2-7, with TRBD2 matching over 8 bases. The CDR3 is 13 residues long. Trimming cost V 6 bases and J 6 bases; bases outside gene matches: 7.

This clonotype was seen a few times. As DNA, the CDR3 is TGTGCCAGCAGTTCCAGGGGGACTACTAACTATGGCTACACCTTC. Translated, it gives CASSSRGTTNYGYTF. J is TRBJ1-2 and V is TRBV6-6, with 7 bases aligning to TRBD1. The CDR3 totals 15 residues. Looked up from germline, CDR1 is MNHNY and CDR2 is SVGAGI (reference sequence). J lost 0 bases, V lost 4 bases, and 5 bases had no gene match.

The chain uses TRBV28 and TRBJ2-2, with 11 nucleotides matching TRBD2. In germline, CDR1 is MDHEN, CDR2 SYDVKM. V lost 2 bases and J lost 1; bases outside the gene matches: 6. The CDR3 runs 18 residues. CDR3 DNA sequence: TGTGCCAGCAGTTTACGTAGCGGGAGGGATGGGAACACCGGGGAGCTGTTTTTT. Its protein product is CASSLRSGRDGNTGELFF.

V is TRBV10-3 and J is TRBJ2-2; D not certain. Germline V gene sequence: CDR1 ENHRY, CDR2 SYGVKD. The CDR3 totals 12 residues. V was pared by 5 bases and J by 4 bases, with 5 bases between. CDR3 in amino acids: CAISWSTGELFF. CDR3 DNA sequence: TGTGCCATCAGTTGGTCCACCGGGGAGCTGTTTTTT.

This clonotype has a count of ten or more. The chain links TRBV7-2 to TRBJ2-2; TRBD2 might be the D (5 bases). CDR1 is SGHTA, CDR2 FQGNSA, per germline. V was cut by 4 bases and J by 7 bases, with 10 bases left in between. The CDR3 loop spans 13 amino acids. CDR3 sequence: CASSSDSNGELFF. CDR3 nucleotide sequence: TGTGCCAGCAGCTCGGACTCTAACGGGGAGCTGTTTTTT.

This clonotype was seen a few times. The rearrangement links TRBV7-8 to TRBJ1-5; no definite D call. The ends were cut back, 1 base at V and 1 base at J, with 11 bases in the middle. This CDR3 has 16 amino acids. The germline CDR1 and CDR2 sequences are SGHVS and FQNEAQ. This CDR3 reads CASSLGEFSSNQPQHF. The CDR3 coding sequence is TGTGCCAGCAGCTTAGGAGAGTTTTCCAGCAATCAGCCCCAGCATTTT.

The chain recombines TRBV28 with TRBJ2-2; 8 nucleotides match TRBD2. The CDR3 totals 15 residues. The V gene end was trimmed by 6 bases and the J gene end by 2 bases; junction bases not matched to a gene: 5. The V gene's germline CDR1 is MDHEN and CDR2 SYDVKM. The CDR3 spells CASRPGGLNTGELFF. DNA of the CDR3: TGTGCCAGCAGGCCGGGGGGGCTAAACACCGGGGAGCTGTTTTTT.

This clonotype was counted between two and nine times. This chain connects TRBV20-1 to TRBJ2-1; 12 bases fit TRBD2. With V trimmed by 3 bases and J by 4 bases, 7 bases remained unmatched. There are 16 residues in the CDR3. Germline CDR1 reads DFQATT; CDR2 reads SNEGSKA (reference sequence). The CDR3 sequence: CSASPGLAGSYNEQFF. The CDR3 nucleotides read TGCAGTGCTAGTCCCGGACTAGCGGGGTCTTACAATGAGCAGTTCTTC.

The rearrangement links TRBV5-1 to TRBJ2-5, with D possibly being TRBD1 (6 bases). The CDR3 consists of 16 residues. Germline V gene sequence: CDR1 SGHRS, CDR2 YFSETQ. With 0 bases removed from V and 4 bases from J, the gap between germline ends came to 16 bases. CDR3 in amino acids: CASSLAAQGFAETQYF. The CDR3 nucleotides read TGCGCCAGCAGCTTGGCCGCACAGGGTTTTGCAGAGACCCAGTACTTC.

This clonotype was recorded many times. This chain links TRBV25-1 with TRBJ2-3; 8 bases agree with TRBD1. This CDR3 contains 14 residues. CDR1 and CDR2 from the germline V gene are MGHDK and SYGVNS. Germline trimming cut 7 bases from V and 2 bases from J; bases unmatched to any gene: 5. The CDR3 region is CASTFQGATDTQYF. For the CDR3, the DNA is TGTGCCAGCACCTTTCAGGGGGCCACAGATACGCAGTATTTT.

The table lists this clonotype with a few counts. As DNA, the CDR3 is TGTGCCAGCAGCCAAGATCGAGAAAAACTGTTTTTT. Protein: CASSQDREKLFF. The J gene is TRBJ1-4, the V gene TRBV3-1; D gene unclear. The CDR3 is made up of 12 amino acids. V was shortened by 0 bases and J by 8 bases, with 4 bases between the two germline ends. The V gene's germline CDR1 is LGHDT and CDR2 YNNKEL (reference sequence).

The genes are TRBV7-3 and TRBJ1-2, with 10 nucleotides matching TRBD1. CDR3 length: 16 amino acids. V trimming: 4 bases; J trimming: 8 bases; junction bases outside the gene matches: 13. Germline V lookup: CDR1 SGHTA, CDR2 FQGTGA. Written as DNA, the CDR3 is TGTGCCAGCAGCTCCCAACCCCTGGACAGGGGGGACGGCTACACCTTC. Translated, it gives CASSSQPLDRGDGYTF.

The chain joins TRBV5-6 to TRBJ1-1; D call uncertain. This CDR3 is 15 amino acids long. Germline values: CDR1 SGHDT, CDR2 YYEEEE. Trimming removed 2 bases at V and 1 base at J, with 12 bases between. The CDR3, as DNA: TGTGCCAGCAGCTTACTCGCAGTGGGGAACACTGAAGCTTTCTTT. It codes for CASSLLAVGNTEAFF.

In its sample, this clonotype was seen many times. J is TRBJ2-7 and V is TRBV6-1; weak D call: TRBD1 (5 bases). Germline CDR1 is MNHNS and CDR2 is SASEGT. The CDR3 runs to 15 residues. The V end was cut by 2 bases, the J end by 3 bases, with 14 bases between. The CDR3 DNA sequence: TGTGCCAGCAGTGAAAGTCTCTGGGGCCTCTACGAGCAGTACTTC. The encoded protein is CASSESLWGLYEQYF.

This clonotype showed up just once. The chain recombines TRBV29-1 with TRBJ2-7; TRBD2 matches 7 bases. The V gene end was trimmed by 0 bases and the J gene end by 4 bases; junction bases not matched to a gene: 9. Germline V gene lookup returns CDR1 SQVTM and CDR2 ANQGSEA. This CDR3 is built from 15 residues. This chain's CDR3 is CSVEDPSGARYEQYF. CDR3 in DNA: TGCAGCGTTGAAGATCCCAGCGGGGCACGGTACGAGCAGTACTTC.

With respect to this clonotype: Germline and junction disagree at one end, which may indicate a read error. Written as DNA, the CDR3 is TGTACCAGCAGCTTAGTGACAGGTTCTTACTACGAGCAGTACTTC. Translation: CTSSLVTGSYYEQYF. The chain carries TRBV11-2 and TRBJ2-7; a possible D gene is TRBD1 (6 bases). CDR1 is SGHAT, CDR2 FQNNGV, per germline. The CDR3 covers 15 residues.